This T cell receptor (beta chain) is drawn from a study of blood T cell repertoires in COVID-19. Study-wide context: Both acute and convalescent COVID-19 samples were obtained from the United States, Italy and Spain. Sample material is recorded as cDNA or gDNA derived from T cells, B-cell-depleted T cells, or PBMCs.

The V gene's germline CDR1 is SEHNR and CDR2 FQNEAQ (reference sequence). J lost 3 bases, V lost 3 bases, and 5 bases had no gene match. The CDR3 loop spans 14 amino acids. Authors' methods: Quantification of nucleated cells was approximated via reference gene primer amplification. The table came from immunoSEQ multiplex PCR; TCRdb's copy has only in-frame clones and leaves some out. The V and J calls and the clone size are those of that table, but D and trimming were determined from the DNA. The sample includes under 150,000 clones, around 82% seen only once; the top ten take about 5.5%. This clone was seen once. Participants were aged roughly 18 to 90 years, lived in around 22 US areas, and enrolled virtually.

This sequence was found in a man in his forties with acute COVID-19. Sequencing input: PBMCs or T cells enriched from blood (not recorded which). This chain joins TRBV7-9 and TRBJ2-7, with TRBD2 matching over 7 bases. CDR3 sequence reads: CASSFSGGIYEQYF. CDR3 in DNA: TGTGCCAGCAGCTTTTCGGGGGGAATCTACGAGCAGTACTTC.